Following are 23 T cell receptor beta chains from one sample sequenced in a study of human T cells and chemical hapten exposure. As for time point: patch test 1, 2 weeks after DPC sensitization. Sample treatment: therapeutic diphenylcyclopropenone sensitization with weekly scalp DPC. TCRdb analysed the RACE reads with MiXCR anew, one entry per CDR3 protein. Of about 380,000 distinct CDR3 sequences listed, around 4.8% are singletons. The sample consisted of whole blood, taken in connection with sensitization to the hapten diphenylcyclopropenone (DPC). The origin of the receptors is a woman aged 45-60 years with alopecia areata. Some clones in this sample may be carry-over from other donors' samples.

The J gene is TRBJ1-4, the V gene TRBV30; tentative D call: TRBD1 (5 bases). The CDR3 is 13 residues long. Trimming left V 1 base short and J 6 bases short, with 9 bases between. Germline V CDR1 and CDR2: GTSNPN, SVGIG (reference sequence). CDR3 sequence (DNA): TGTGCCTGGAGTGCGGGCAGGGATGAAAAACTGTTTTTT. As protein: CAWSAGRDEKLFF.

The V gene is TRBV6-1, the J gene TRBJ2-3; no clear D gene. The V and J ends lost 11 bases and 0 bases respectively, with 24 bases between them. This CDR3 has 17 residues. Germline loops: CDR1 MNHNS, CDR2 SASEGT. The CDR3 loop reads CARDFHSGPSSTDTQYF. CDR3 in DNA: TGTGCCCGCGACTTCCATTCCGGGCCCTCTAGCACAGATACGCAGTATTTT.

The chain carries TRBV25-1 and TRBJ2-3, with TRBD2 as a possible D gene (6 bases). CDR3 size: 16 residues. Trimming cost V 5 bases and J 0 bases, with 15 bases left between them. Germline V gene sequence: CDR1 MGHDK, CDR2 SYGVNS. As DNA, the CDR3 is TGTGCCAGCAGTCCGGGGACTCATCATAGCACAGATACGCAGTATTTT. Protein sequence: CASSPGTHHSTDTQYF.

Details on this clonotype: This could be a read error, since a much larger clone is one nucleotide away. The chain has TRBV12-3 or TRBV12-4 and TRBJ2-2, with TRBD2 matching over 7 bases. This CDR3 has 14 residues. With V trimmed by 0 bases and J by 7 bases, 2 bases remained unmatched. CDR3 coding DNA: TGTGCCAGCAGTTTAGCGGGAGGGAACGGGGAGCTGTTTTTT. It translates to CASSLAGGNGELFF.

This chain links TRBV5-1 with TRBJ2-7; possibly TRBD2 for D (6 bases). Germline CDR1 SGHRS, CDR2 YFSETQ. CDR3 size: 15 residues. V lost 0 bases to trimming and J lost 3 bases, with 13 bases between them. CDR3 DNA sequence: TGCGCCAGCAGCTTGGGGTCGAGCGGGCACTACGAGCAGTACTTC. Protein: CASSLGSSGHYEQYF.

The sample holds many counts of this clonotype. The chain couples TRBV29-1 to TRBJ2-1; D is undetermined. V was shortened by 7 bases and J by 9 bases, with 16 bases between the two germline ends. The CDR3 loop spans 12 amino acids. The germline V gene encodes CDR1 SQVTM and CDR2 ANQGSEA. This chain's CDR3 is CSASHYQAEQFF. For the CDR3, the DNA is TGCAGCGCTAGTCACTACCAAGCTGAGCAGTTCTTC.

This clonotype came up a few times. The chain combines TRBV10-3 with TRBJ2-3; D uncertain. This CDR3 contains 13 residues. Germline CDR1 is ENHRY and CDR2 is SYGVKD. Between the trimmed V and J ends, which lost 3 bases and 5 bases, there was a span of 9 bases. Written as DNA, the CDR3 is TGTGCCATCAGTGACTATCGACGAGATACGCAGTATTTT. It codes for CAISDYRRDTQYF.

The chain is built from TRBV7-9 and TRBJ1-1; no reliable D call. Per the germline V gene, CDR1 is SEHNR and CDR2 is FQNEAQ (reference sequence). This CDR3 contains 14 residues. V lost 5 bases to trimming and J lost 0 bases, with 10 bases between them. CDR3 region: CASSMDLMNTEAFF. The DNA for the CDR3 is TGTGCCAGCAGCATGGACCTAATGAACACTGAAGCTTTCTTT.

The V and J genes are TRBV3-1 and TRBJ2-2, with 10 bases aligning to TRBD2. Trimming cost V 1 base and J 4 bases; bases outside gene matches: 3. Germline V gene lookup returns CDR1 LGHDT and CDR2 YNNKEL (reference sequence). CDR3 length equals 16 residues. Written as DNA, the CDR3 is TGTGCCAGCAGCCAAGGACTAGCGGGCCGCACCGGGGAGCTGTTTTTT. It encodes CASSQGLAGRTGELFF.

The chain joins TRBV12-3 or TRBV12-4 to TRBJ2-2; 7 nucleotides match TRBD1. J gave up 5 bases and V 5 bases, and 8 bases lay outside the gene matches. The CDR3 runs to 15 residues. CDR3: CASSPDRWRTGELFF. The CDR3 DNA is TGTGCCAGCAGTCCGGACAGGTGGCGGACCGGGGAGCTGTTTTTT.

This clonotype has at least ten counts. The chain recombines TRBV7-2 with TRBJ2-5; D may be TRBD2 (6 bases). Germline-derived CDR1 and CDR2 are SGHTA and FQGNSA. Trimming stripped 5 bases from V and 3 bases from J, with 22 bases between. The CDR3 runs 17 residues. Here the CDR3 reads CASSHPVGGGWEETQYF. The CDR3, as DNA: TGTGCCAGCAGCCACCCCGTGGGGGGAGGCTGGGAAGAGACCCAGTACTTC.

This clonotype was found many times. The chain recombines TRBV5-1 with TRBJ2-7; 7 bases agree with TRBD1. The CDR3 spans 16 residues. In germline, CDR1 is SGHRS, CDR2 YFSETQ. J lost 0 bases, V lost 4 bases, and 10 bases had no gene match. CDR3 in DNA: TGCGCCAGCAGCCCTGGTCCGGGACAGAGCTCCTACGAGCAGTACTTC. Amino acid sequence: CASSPGPGQSSYEQYF.

The chain has TRBV3-1 and TRBJ2-4; D call uncertain. V lost 7 bases and J lost 9, with 10 bases in between. CDR1 LGHDT and CDR2 YNNKEL come from the germline V gene (reference sequence). The CDR3 runs to 11 residues. The CDR3 loop reads CASTIGGIQYF. In nucleotides, the CDR3 is TGTGCCAGCACCATCGGCGGCATTCAGTACTTC.

This clonotype was counted many times. The chain employs TRBV5-6 and TRBJ2-5, with unresolved D. Trimming removed 6 bases from V and 1 base from J, with 13 bases in between. Per germline, CDR1 SGHDT and CDR2 YYEEEE. The length of the CDR3 is 14 residues. The CDR3: CASTPDRIQETQYF. DNA of the CDR3: TGTGCCAGCACCCCGGATCGTATCCAAGAGACCCAGTACTTC.

CDR3 residues: CASGHAEQYF. The DNA of the CDR3 is TGTGCCAGCGGTCATGCCGAGCAGTACTTC. V and J are TRBV27 and TRBJ2-7, with no clear D. Germline V gene data show CDR1 as MNHEY and CDR2 as SMNVEV (reference sequence). Trimming left V 8 bases short and J 6 bases short, with 8 bases between. The CDR3 length is 10 residues.

The rearrangement joins TRBV15 to TRBJ2-5; D is possibly TRBD2 (5 bases). Germline values: CDR1 LNHNV, CDR2 YYDKDF (reference sequence). V was trimmed by 0 bases and J by 3 bases, leaving 8 bases between them. The CDR3 length is 14 residues. This CDR3 is CATSRDGVEETQYF. CDR3 coding DNA: TGTGCCACCAGCAGAGACGGGGTTGAAGAGACCCAGTACTTC. Full variable domain (outside the CDR3, taken from reference TRBV15 and TRBJ2-5): DAMVIQNPRYQVTQFGKPVTLSCSQTLNHNVMYWYQQKSSQAPKLLFHYYDKDFNNEADTPDNFQSRRPNTSFCFLDIRSPGLGDTAMYLCATSRDGVEETQYFGPGTRLLVL.

This clonotype was observed a few times. The chain links TRBV12-3 or TRBV12-4 to TRBJ2-3; TRBD2 matches 8 bases. CDR3 length equals 15 residues. Losses at the gene ends were 3 bases for V and 4 bases for J; bases not matched to a gene: 6. The DNA for the CDR3 is TGTGCCAGCAGTTTCCGGGGGGGACGGGCAGATACGCAGTATTTT. The encoded protein is CASSFRGGRADTQYF.

This clonotype has at least ten counts. This chain joins TRBV12-3 or TRBV12-4 and TRBJ2-1; D uncertain. The CDR3 extends over 13 amino acids. Trimming removed 3 bases from V and 3 bases from J, with 6 bases in between. The chain's CDR3 is CASSLSVYNEQFF. CDR3 bases: TGTGCCAGCAGTTTGTCAGTCTACAATGAGCAGTTCTTC.

This clonotype has at least ten counts. The DNA for the CDR3 is TGTGCCAGCAGTTACGGGCATGAGCAGTTCTTC. The encoded protein is CASSYGHEQFF. The chain links TRBV7-6 to TRBJ2-1; D unclear. V lost 6 bases, J lost 8 bases, and 8 bases lay in between. CDR1 and CDR2 from the germline V gene are SGHVS and FNYEAQ. The CDR3 has 11 amino acids.

This clonotype was seen at least ten times. The V call is TRBV6-6, the J call TRBJ1-1; 7 bases line up with TRBD1. Unmatched junction bases numbered 8, after V lost 0 bases and J lost 4 bases. The CDR3 extends over 16 amino acids. Germline V lookup: CDR1 MNHNY, CDR2 SVGAGI (reference sequence). The DNA for the CDR3 is TGTGCCAGCAGTTACTCGAGCCCCCGGACAGGCACTGAAGCTTTCTTT. Translating it yields CASSYSSPRTGTEAFF.

The chain couples TRBV6-1 to TRBJ2-7, with a possible D match to TRBD1 (6 bases). The CDR3 is 14 residues long. Germline V gene data show CDR1 as MNHNS and CDR2 as SASEGT. Deletions cut 1 base from V and 6 bases from J, with 13 bases between. The CDR3 bases are TGTGCCAGCAGTGAAGAGCAAAACAGGGTCGAGCAGTACTTC. This codes for CASSEEQNRVEQYF.

This clonotype was recorded many times. The rearrangement links TRBV7-2 to TRBJ1-6; D gene ambiguous. Germline V gene sequence: CDR1 SGHTA, CDR2 FQGNSA. The V gene lost 4 bases and the J gene lost 13 bases, with 14 bases spanning the gap. This CDR3 contains 13 residues. Here the CDR3 reads CASSSSPLSPLHF. The CDR3 DNA is TGTGCCAGCAGCTCGAGTCCCTTAAGCCCCCTCCACTTT.

This clonotype appeared many times. The genes are TRBV18 and TRBJ1-1; the D is unclear. The ends were cut back, 4 bases at V and 4 bases at J, with 10 bases in the middle. Germline V gives CDR1 KGHSH, CDR2 LQKENI. The CDR3 has 13 amino acids. The CDR3 sequence: CASSRGEGTEAFF. The CDR3 nucleotides are TGTGCCAGCTCACGGGGTGAGGGCACTGAAGCTTTCTTT.